These T cell receptor beta chains were read from a single sample in a study of T cell responses to AZD1222 COVID-19 vaccine. The table came from immunoSEQ multiplex PCR; TCRdb's copy has only in-frame clones and leaves some out. Here the sample spans roughly 130,000 clones, about 86% being singletons. The sample consisted of peripheral blood, taken on day 0 of AZD1222 vaccination. Every receptor here comes from an adult in good health. The CDR3 runs from the conserved cysteine through the conserved F or W. Clone size is not always given. Where it is, it says once, few, many or a class for expanded clones.

.	TRBV2	TRBJ2-7	CASTRPDSYEQYF
once	TRBV6-2/TRBV6-3	TRBJ2-6	CASSTGLDHVLTF
.	TRBV5-1	TRBJ2-1	CASSLVRTSGRAEQFF
.	TRBV12-3/TRBV12-4	TRBJ2-2	CASSLDNTGELFF
.	TRBV7-9	TRBJ2-5	CASTTPGGTGGQETQYF
once	TRBV4-2	TRBJ1-6	CASSQDKGQAYSPLHF
.	TRBV6-2/TRBV6-3	TRBJ2-7	CASSYVRGYEQYF
.	TRBV5-6	TRBJ2-1	CASSYYGTSGGAYEQFF
.	TRBV7-2	TRBJ2-7	CASSAQRSYEQYF
.	TRBV4-1	TRBJ2-1	CASSQVDLGLAGGNEQFF
.	TRBV14	TRBJ1-6	CASSQDRRPPLHF
once	TRBV3-1/TRBV3-2	TRBJ1-1	CATQTTGGNTEAFF
once	TRBV5-1	TRBJ1-3	CASSFQGISSGNTIYF
once	TRBV15	TRBJ2-3	CATSRDLEEDTQYF
.	TRBV5-1	TRBJ1-4	CASSNGLSRVYEKLFF
.	TRBV27	TRBJ1-1	CASGFGQGVEAFF
.	TRBV5-1	TRBJ2-1	CASSGRQNYNEQFF
.	TRBV10-3	TRBJ2-5	CAISESVTVPLQETQYF
.	TRBV30	TRBJ2-1	CAWSNSISYNEQFF
.	TRBV27	TRBJ1-1	CASVKERGRGGTEAFF
.	TRBV14	TRBJ2-5	CASSQEEDQAKETQYF
.	TRBV5-6	TRBJ2-5	CASSFDSQETQYF
.	TRBV28	TRBJ2-5	CASTVGTVQETQYF
.	TRBV10-3	TRBJ1-4	CAISEKGQGEGKLFF
.	TRBV4-1	TRBJ2-5	CASSPEDGRGAQYF
.	TRBV5-1	TRBJ2-5	CASSFVADQETQYF
.	TRBV7-2	TRBJ1-2	CASSFSSEGPENTF
once	TRBV19	TRBJ1-3	CASTKGGSGNTIYF
.	TRBV19	TRBJ1-1	CASSSGQGAGWAEAFF
.	TRBV5-4	TRBJ2-7	CASSLWPRGRAYEQYF
.	TRBV19	TRBJ1-2	CASSILQGNYGYTF
.	TRBV7-2	TRBJ1-6	CASSLVWGLENSPLHF
.	TRBV10-3	TRBJ1-1	CAISEEGRVNTEAFF
.	TRBV27	TRBJ1-2	CASSSSTVTTYTF
once	TRBV11-3	TRBJ1-2	CASSQETGNYGYTF
once	TRBV6-2/TRBV6-3	TRBJ1-6	CASSYSQGRNSPLHF
.	TRBV11-2	TRBJ2-3	CASSSVVLAGYVWGDTQYF
.	TRBV2	TRBJ2-1	CASSGQRVEQFF
.	TRBV7-9	TRBJ2-1	CAGTDEMTSYNEQFF
once	TRBV11-2	TRBJ2-2	CASSFAGQGAAGELFF
once	TRBV7-9	TRBJ1-4	CASSSWADNEKLFF
.	TRBV6-5	TRBJ1-2	CATQRSGTGIGYTF
once	TRBV6-1	TRBJ2-1	CASSERYEQFF
.	TRBV2	TRBJ1-4	CASSEARGEKLFF
.	TRBV28	TRBJ1-1	CASNGAGDTEAFF